This T cell receptor (beta chain) was sequenced in a study of shared clonotypes between healthy human individuals. Cells designated naive CD8 were CD45RO-negative and were positively selected for CCR7, with terminally differentiated effector memory CD45RA+ cells excluded. Note on this clone: The antigen remains undetermined.

Overall study results and limits: Although depth was large, rarefaction showed that sequencing of the sorted subsets was incomplete. Limited genetic and exposure-history diversity came from having few donors.

Trimming left V 5 bases short and J 6 bases short, with 16 bases between. CDR3 length: 14 amino acids. Per germline, CDR1 SGHRS and CDR2 YFSETQ. The assay was immunoSEQ multiplex PCR, and TCRdb's table has in-frame clones only and misses some. The data contain over 2,000,000 clones, 85% to 95% of them singletons. The chain couples TRBV5-1 to TRBJ2-3; D gene uncertain. This receptor was identified in a man aged 18 to 29 in good health. Some clones in this sample may be carry-over from other donors' samples. Sequencing was performed on naive CD8+ T cells from PBMCs. CDR3 sequence reads: CASRAWPEADTQYF. The CDR3 DNA reads TGCGCCAGCAGAGCCTGGCCCGAGGCGGATACGCAGTATTTT.